The rows below give T cell receptor beta chains drawn from one sample of a study of cytomegalovirus exposure and HLA in healthy donors. Profiled with immunoSEQ multiplex PCR; TCRdb holds only in-frame clones, not every one. The sample holds about 57,000 clones, approximately 95% seen once. Source material: PBMCs. These receptor sequences come from a woman aged 18-35 years in good health and CMV-seronegative. Both conserved end residues are part of each CDR3. Each record gives: clone size, V gene, D gene, J gene, CDR3 protein. D genes are given only for firm matches. Expanded clones get a size class; other rows say once, few or many, or leave the size out.

once	TRBV18	-	TRBJ1-1	CASSPPGGNTEAFF
-	TRBV2	-	TRBJ2-1	CASSPGHDNEQFF
-	TRBV2	TRBD2	TRBJ2-1	CASSPSRDYSYNEQFF
-	TRBV9	-	TRBJ2-1	CASSPDGTTGNEQFF
-	TRBV5-1	-	TRBJ2-5	CASSLVRLTSRETQYF
-	TRBV6-1	TRBD1	TRBJ1-2	CASSARQGRSNYGYTF
-	TRBV2	TRBD2	TRBJ2-7	CASIVGLAGGRFHEQYF
-	TRBV4-1	TRBD2	TRBJ2-1	CASSQESGTSTYNEQFF
-	TRBV7-2	-	TRBJ2-3	CASSPQGLNPTDTQYF
-	TRBV10-3	TRBD1	TRBJ1-2	CAIRISGGPNGYTF
-	TRBV11-3	-	TRBJ1-2	CASSLSFNYGYTF
-	TRBV2	TRBD2	TRBJ2-1	CASSDGRNNEQFF
-	TRBV10-3	-	TRBJ2-1	CAISETSNNEQFF
-	TRBV5-4	-	TRBJ2-2	CASSLVGLNTGELFF
-	TRBV7-6	-	TRBJ1-1	CASSTQPPGSNTEAFF
-	TRBV7-9	-	TRBJ1-1	CASSGVGNTEAFF
-	TRBV7-2	TRBD2	TRBJ2-1	CASSSGYRGAYNEQFF
-	TRBV19	TRBD2	TRBJ2-1	CASSIEAGVEYNEQFF
once	TRBV6-6	-	TRBJ2-1	CASSYHLDQQGNEQFF
-	TRBV6-6	-	TRBJ1-5	CASSHRLLPQHF
-	TRBV5-6	TRBD2	TRBJ2-2	CASSQILGLAGVGTGELFF
many	TRBV6-4	TRBD1	TRBJ1-2	CASSDGTGGDGYTF
-	TRBV7-2	-	TRBJ1-1	CASSLDGEDTEAFF
-	TRBV5-4	TRBD1	TRBJ1-1	CASSLPGGMNTEAFF
-	TRBV19	TRBD1	TRBJ1-3	CASTKGGQGALFGNTIYF
-	TRBV11-3	TRBD2	TRBJ2-1	CASSARKAGVLVREQFF
-	TRBV5-4	TRBD1	TRBJ1-2	CASSLGRQGDYGYTF
-	TRBV7-2	TRBD2	TRBJ2-1	CASSFGTSGYNEQFF
-	TRBV29-1	-	TRBJ1-2	CSVAGGDNYGYTF
few	TRBV7-2	TRBD1	TRBJ1-2	CASSLRQGVGYTF
-	TRBV7-8	-	TRBJ2-6	CVPGSPGANVLTF
-	TRBV29-1	-	TRBJ2-3	CSVEYGLGADTQYF
once	TRBV7-9	TRBD2	TRBJ2-1	CASSELAGDSYNEQFF
-	TRBV28	-	TRBJ1-1	CASSLLITGFNEAFF
-	TRBV18	-	TRBJ1-6	CASSPDTFSVLHF
-	TRBV19	-	TRBJ2-5	CASSIRWQRQETQYF
few	TRBV5-1	-	TRBJ2-1	CASSLRGSEQFF
once	TRBV2	-	TRBJ2-1	CASSDPLAVEQFF
-	TRBV10-3	TRBD1	TRBJ2-2	CAISPGTGATGELFF
-	TRBV7-3	-	TRBJ1-1	CASSPTGMNTEAFF
-	TRBV7-9	TRBD1	TRBJ1-2	CASSWRQGRTGYTF
-	TRBV12-2	-	TRBJ1-6	CASRPKGTGNSPLHF
-	TRBV7-2	TRBD1	TRBJ2-3	CASSSRQGVADTQYF
-	TRBV7-2	TRBD1	TRBJ2-7	CASSSDRGAQYF
-	TRBV30	-	TRBJ2-3	CAWSSGPRGLSTDTQYF
-	TRBV4-2	-	TRBJ2-7	CASSQGVPGVTSYEQYF
-	TRBV2	TRBD2	TRBJ2-5	CAIRPGLGSTQYF
-	TRBV5-1	-	TRBJ1-4	CASSGAGVGEKLFF
-	TRBV9	-	TRBJ2-1	CASSGKGTYNEQFF
-	TRBV6-6	-	TRBJ2-3	CASSYPSGTDTQYF
-	TRBV25-1	-	TRBJ1-6	CASSQTANSPLHF
-	TRBV4-2	TRBD2	TRBJ2-1	CASSQGLAGGYNEQFF
-	TRBV11-2	-	TRBJ1-3	CASSLVASSGNTIYF
-	TRBV10-3	-	TRBJ1-4	CAISEQRNEKLFF
-	TRBV27	TRBD2	TRBJ2-3	CASSLLAGEESTDTQYF
once	TRBV29-1	TRBD1	TRBJ1-2	CSVVPQFTGAGYTF
-	TRBV5-4	-	TRBJ1-2	CASSLGGQSYGYTF
-	TRBV10-3	TRBD1	TRBJ2-7	CAISESETGGYEQYF
-	TRBV18	TRBD1	TRBJ1-1	CASSPETGSMNTEAFF
-	TRBV2	-	TRBJ1-5	CASSLPYNQAQHF